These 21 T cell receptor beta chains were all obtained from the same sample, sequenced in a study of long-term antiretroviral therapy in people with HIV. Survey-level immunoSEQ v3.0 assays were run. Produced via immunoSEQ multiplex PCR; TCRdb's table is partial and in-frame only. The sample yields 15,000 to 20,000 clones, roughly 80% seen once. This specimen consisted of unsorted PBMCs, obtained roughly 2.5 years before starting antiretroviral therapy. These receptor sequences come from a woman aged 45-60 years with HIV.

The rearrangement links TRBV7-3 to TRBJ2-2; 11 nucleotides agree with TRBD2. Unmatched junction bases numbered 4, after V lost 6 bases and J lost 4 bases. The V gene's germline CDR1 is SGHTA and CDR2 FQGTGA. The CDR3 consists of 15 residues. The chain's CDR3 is CASRQTSGGTGELFF. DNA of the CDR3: TGTGCCAGCAGACAAACTAGCGGGGGCACCGGGGAGCTGTTTTTT. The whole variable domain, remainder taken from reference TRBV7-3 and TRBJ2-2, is GAGVSQTPSNKVTEKGKYVELRCDPISGHTALYWYRQSLGQGPEFLIYFQGTGAADDSGLPNDRFFAVRPEGSVSTLKIQRTERGDSAVYLCASRQTSGGTGELFFGEGSRLTVL.

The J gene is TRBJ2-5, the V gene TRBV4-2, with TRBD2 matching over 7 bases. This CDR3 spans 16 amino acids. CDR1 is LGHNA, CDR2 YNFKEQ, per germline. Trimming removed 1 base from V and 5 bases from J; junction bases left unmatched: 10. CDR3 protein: CASSQVINPGGETQYF. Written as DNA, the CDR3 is TGTGCCAGCAGCCAAGTAATAAACCCCGGGGGGGAGACCCAGTACTTC.

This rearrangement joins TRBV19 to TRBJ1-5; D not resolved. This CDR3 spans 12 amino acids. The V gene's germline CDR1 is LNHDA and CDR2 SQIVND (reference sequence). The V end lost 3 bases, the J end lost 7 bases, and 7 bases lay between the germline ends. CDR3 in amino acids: CASSIGLQPQHF. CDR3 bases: TGTGCCAGTAGTATTGGGCTACAGCCCCAGCATTTT. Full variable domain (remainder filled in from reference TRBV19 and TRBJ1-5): DGGITQSPKYLFRKEGQNVTLSCEQNLNHDAMYWYRQDPGQGLRLIYYSQIVNDFQKGDIAEGYSVSREKKESFPLTVTSAQKNPTAFYLCASSIGLQPQHFGDGTRLSIL.

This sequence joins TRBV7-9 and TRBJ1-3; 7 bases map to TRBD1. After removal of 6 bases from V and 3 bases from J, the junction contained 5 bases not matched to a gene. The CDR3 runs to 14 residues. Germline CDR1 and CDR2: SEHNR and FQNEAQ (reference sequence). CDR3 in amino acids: CASRSGQVGNTIYF. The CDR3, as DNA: TGTGCCAGCAGAAGTGGACAGGTTGGAAACACCATATATTTT.

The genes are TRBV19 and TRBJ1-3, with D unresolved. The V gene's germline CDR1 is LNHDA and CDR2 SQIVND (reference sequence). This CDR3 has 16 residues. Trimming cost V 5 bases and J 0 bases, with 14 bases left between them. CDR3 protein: CASSDPRGDSGNTIYF. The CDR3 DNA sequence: TGTGCCAGTAGTGATCCACGAGGTGACTCTGGAAACACCATATATTTT. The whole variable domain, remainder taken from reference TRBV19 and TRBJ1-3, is DGGITQSPKYLFRKEGQNVTLSCEQNLNHDAMYWYRQDPGQGLRLIYYSQIVNDFQKGDIAEGYSVSREKKESFPLTVTSAQKNPTAFYLCASSDPRGDSGNTIYFGEGSWLTVV.

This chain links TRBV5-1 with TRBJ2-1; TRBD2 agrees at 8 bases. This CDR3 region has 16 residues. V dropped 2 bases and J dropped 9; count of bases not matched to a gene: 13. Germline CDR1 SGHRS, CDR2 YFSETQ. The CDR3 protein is CASSFQPGTSSGEQFF. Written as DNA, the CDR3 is TGCGCCAGCAGCTTCCAACCTGGGACTAGTAGTGGTGAGCAGTTCTTC.

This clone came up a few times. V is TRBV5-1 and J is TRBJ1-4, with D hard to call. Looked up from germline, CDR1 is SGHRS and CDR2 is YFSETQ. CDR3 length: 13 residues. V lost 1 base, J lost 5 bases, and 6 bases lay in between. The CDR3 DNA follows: TGCGCCAGCAGCTTGATGGGAAATGAAAAACTGTTTTTT. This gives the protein CASSLMGNEKLFF.

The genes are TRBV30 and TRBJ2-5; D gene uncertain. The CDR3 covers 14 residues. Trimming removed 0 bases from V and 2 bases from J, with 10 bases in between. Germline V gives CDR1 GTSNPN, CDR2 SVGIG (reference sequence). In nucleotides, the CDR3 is TGTGCCTGGAGTGTGTATTCTGGGCAAGAGACCCAGTACTTC. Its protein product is CAWSVYSGQETQYF. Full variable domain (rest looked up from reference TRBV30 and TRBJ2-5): SQTIHQWPATLVQPVGSPLSLECTVEGTSNPNLYWYRQAAGRGLQLLFYSVGIGQISSEVPQNLSASRPQDRQFILSSKKLLLSDSGFYLCAWSVYSGQETQYFGPGTRLLVL.

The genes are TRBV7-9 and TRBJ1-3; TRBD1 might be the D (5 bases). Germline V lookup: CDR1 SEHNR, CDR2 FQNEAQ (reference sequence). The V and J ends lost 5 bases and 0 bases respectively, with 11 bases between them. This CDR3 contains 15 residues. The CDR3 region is CASSPGGASGNTIYF. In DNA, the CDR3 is TGTGCCAGCAGCCCGGGCGGGGCCTCTGGAAACACCATATATTTT.

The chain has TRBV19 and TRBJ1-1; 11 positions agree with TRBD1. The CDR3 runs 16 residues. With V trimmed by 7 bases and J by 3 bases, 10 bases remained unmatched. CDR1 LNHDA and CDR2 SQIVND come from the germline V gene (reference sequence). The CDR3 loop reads CASTEDRGRGYTEAFF. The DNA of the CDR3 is TGTGCCAGTACCGAGGACAGGGGGCGGGGGTACACTGAAGCTTTCTTT. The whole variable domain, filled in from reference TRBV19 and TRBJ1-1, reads DGGITQSPKYLFRKEGQNVTLSCEQNLNHDAMYWYRQDPGQGLRLIYYSQIVNDFQKGDIAEGYSVSREKKESFPLTVTSAQKNPTAFYLCASTEDRGRGYTEAFFGQGTRLTVV.

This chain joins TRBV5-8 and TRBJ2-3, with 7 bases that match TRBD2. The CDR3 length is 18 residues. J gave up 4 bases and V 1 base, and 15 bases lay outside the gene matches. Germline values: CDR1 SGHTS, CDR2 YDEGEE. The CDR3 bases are TGTGCCAGCAGCTTGATATGGAGCTGGACTAGTTCCCCAGATACGCAGTATTTT. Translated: CASSLIWSWTSSPDTQYF.

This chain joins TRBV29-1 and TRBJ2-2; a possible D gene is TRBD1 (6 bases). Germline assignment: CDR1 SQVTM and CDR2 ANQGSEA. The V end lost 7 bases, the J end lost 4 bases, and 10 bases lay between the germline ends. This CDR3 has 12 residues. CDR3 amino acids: CSGFRGTGELFF. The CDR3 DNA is TGCAGCGGATTCAGGGGCACCGGGGAGCTGTTTTTT.

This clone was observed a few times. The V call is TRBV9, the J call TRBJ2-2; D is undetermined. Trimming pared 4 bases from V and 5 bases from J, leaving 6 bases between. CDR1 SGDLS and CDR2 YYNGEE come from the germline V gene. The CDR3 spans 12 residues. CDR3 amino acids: CASSSETGELFF. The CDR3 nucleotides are TGTGCCAGCAGCTCCGAGACCGGGGAGCTGTTTTTT.

The CDR3 sequence is CASSIANRVGTDTQYF. The CDR3 DNA sequence: TGTGCCAGTAGTATAGCTAACAGGGTTGGCACAGATACGCAGTATTTT. The chain links TRBV19 to TRBJ2-3, with D possibly matching TRBD1 (6 bases). CDR1 is LNHDA, CDR2 SQIVND, per germline (reference sequence). Trimming stripped 1 base from V and 1 base from J, with 12 bases between. The CDR3 extends over 16 amino acids.

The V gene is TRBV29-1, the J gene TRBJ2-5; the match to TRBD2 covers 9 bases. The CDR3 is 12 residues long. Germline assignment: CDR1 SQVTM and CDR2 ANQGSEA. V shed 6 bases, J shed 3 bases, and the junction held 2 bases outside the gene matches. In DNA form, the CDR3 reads TGCAGCGTGCGGGGGGGCGAAGAGACCCAGTACTTC. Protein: CSVRGGEETQYF.

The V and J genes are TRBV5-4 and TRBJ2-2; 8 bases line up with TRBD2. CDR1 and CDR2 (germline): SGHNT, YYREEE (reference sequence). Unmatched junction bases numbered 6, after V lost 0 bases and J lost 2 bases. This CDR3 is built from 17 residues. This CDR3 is CASSLGARGANTGELFF. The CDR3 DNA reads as TGTGCCAGCAGCTTGGGGGCGCGGGGGGCCAACACCGGGGAGCTGTTTTTT.

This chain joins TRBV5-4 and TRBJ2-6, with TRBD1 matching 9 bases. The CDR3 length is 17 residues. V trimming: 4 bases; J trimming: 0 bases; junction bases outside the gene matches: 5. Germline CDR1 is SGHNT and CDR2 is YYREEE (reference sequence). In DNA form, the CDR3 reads TGTGCCAGCAGCGACCGGGACAGGGTCTCTGGGGCCAACGTCCTGACTTTC. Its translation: CASSDRDRVSGANVLTF.

The CDR3 DNA sequence: TGTGCCAGCAGCCCTCATCCGGGACAGAGAGTCTATGGCTACACCTTC. Protein: CASSPHPGQRVYGYTF. This chain connects TRBV9 to TRBJ1-2, with 7 nucleotides matching TRBD1. CDR1 is SGDLS and CDR2 is YYNGEE in the germline V gene. After removal of 4 bases from V and 4 bases from J, the junction contained 13 bases not matched to a gene. This CDR3 spans 16 amino acids.

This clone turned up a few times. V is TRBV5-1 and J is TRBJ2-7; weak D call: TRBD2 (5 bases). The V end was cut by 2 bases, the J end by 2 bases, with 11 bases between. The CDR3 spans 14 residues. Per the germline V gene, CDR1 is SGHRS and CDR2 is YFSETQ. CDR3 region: CASSFEGPPYEQYV. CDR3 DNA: TGCGCCAGCAGCTTCGAGGGCCCACCCTACGAGCAGTACGTC.

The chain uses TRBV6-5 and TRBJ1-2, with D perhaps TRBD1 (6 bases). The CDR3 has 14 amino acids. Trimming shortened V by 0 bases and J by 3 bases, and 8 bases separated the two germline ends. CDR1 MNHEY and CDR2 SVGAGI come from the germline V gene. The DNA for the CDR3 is TGTGCCAGCAGTTACTCCGGACAGTACTATGGCTACACCTTC. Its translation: CASSYSGQYYGYTF.

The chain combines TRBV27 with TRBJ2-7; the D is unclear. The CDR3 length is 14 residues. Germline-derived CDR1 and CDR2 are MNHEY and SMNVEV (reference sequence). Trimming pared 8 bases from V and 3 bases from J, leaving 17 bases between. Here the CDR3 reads CASGTSPTHYEQYF. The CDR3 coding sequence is TGTGCCAGCGGAACGTCCCCGACCCACTACGAGCAGTACTTC.